This is a list of T cell receptor beta chains from one sample in a study of cytomegalovirus exposure and HLA in healthy donors. Profiled with immunoSEQ multiplex PCR; TCRdb holds only in-frame clones, not every one. This table has around 300,000 clones, roughly 81% appearing once. Sample: PBMCs. Receptors were obtained from a woman in her forties in good health and CMV-seropositive. CDR3s leave out the opening cysteine and the closing phenylalanine or tryptophan. The order of the fields is J gene, V gene, CDR3 protein.

J: TRBJ1-4
V: TRBV15
CDR3: ATSRERLDNEKLF

J: TRBJ1-4
V: TRBV5-1
CDR3: ASSPQGSNEKLF

J: TRBJ1-6
V: TRBV5-1
CDR3: ASSDQRKTGGSPLH

J: TRBJ1-2
V: TRBV28
CDR3: ASSSSQGGYT

J: TRBJ2-7
V: TRBV2
CDR3: ASSSGRGYEQY

J: TRBJ2-1
V: TRBV4-3
CDR3: ASSLRTSGISEQF

J: TRBJ2-7
V: TRBV5-1
CDR3: ASSYEGLGYEQY

J: TRBJ1-3
V: TRBV30
CDR3: AWGQGANTIY

J: TRBJ2-2
V: TRBV19
CDR3: ASRRDGGTGELF

J: TRBJ2-1
V: TRBV7-8
CDR3: ASSPRGLAGTPNEQF

J: TRBJ2-1
V: TRBV2
CDR3: ASSEARIGSWNEQF

J: TRBJ2-1
V: TRBV19
CDR3: ASSAGRSYNEQF

J: TRBJ2-2
V: TRBV6-5
CDR3: ASSLAANTGELF

J: TRBJ2-1
V: TRBV5-4
CDR3: ASSLAISGAYNEQF

J: TRBJ2-4
V: TRBV4-2
CDR3: ASSPQSGGHNIQY

J: TRBJ2-7
V: TRBV23-1
CDR3: ATPAGQGIYYEQY

J: TRBJ2-1
V: TRBV2
CDR3: ASSLSGRDAQF

J: TRBJ2-7
V: TRBV29-1
CDR3: SARAGTGPYEQY

J: TRBJ2-5
V: TRBV7-3
CDR3: ASSLNGQGMRQETQY

J: TRBJ1-2
V: TRBV28
CDR3: ASSLSADRGGYT

J: TRBJ2-6
V: TRBV7-9
CDR3: ASSPGSGANVLT

J: TRBJ2-3
V: TRBV19
CDR3: ASSIEASGTDTQY

J: TRBJ2-5
V: TRBV7-9
CDR3: ASSPKGVQAAETQY

J: TRBJ2-3
V: TRBV9
CDR3: ASSRNDRAGTDTQY

J: TRBJ2-1
V: TRBV30
CDR3: AWSASIHTGGQF

J: TRBJ2-7
V: TRBV27
CDR3: ASSSLAGGRYEQY